The 12 T cell receptor beta chains given below trace back to one sample, sequenced in a study of T-cell reconstitution after alpha-beta-depleted transplantation in children. Researchers prepared the TCRbeta library using unique molecular identifiers, the study reports. TCRdb re-called the PCR reads through MiXCR, storing one row per CDR3 protein. The sample shows about 600,000 distinct CDR3 sequences, roughly 13% of them seen only once. The source was PBMCs, mostly from graft donor cells, collected 360 days after TCRalphabeta/CD19-depleted stem cell transplant. The origin of the receptors is a male patient younger than 18 who had a stem cell transplant for acute myeloid leukemia, so the T cells may come from the graft donor.

This clonotype has a count of ten or more. The rearrangement links TRBV20-1 to TRBJ2-5; no reliable D call. The CDR3 covers 12 residues. Between the trimmed V and J ends, which lost 5 bases and 1 base, there was a span of 8 bases. From germline, CDR1 is DFQATT and CDR2 SNEGSKA (reference sequence). The CDR3 DNA is TGCAGTGCTGTTAAATCCCAAGAGACCCAGTACTTC. Translated: CSAVKSQETQYF.

The table lists this clonotype with many counts. The chain recombines TRBV9 with TRBJ2-7, with no clear D. This CDR3 spans 14 amino acids. Trimming took off 0 bases at V and 3 bases at J, with 10 bases between the two ends. CDR1 is SGDLS, CDR2 YYNGEE, per germline. The CDR3 protein is CASSVAGGYYEQYF. CDR3 bases: TGTGCCAGCAGCGTAGCTGGCGGCTACTACGAGCAGTACTTC.

The chain links TRBV12-3 or TRBV12-4 to TRBJ2-1, with D tentatively TRBD2 (6 bases). Trimming cost V 4 bases and J 8 bases, with 12 bases left between them. The CDR3 totals 13 residues. As DNA, the CDR3 is TGTGCCAGCAGTTATTTGGGGGAGGATGAGCAGTTCTTC. This codes for CASSYLGEDEQFF.

This clonotype has ten or more counts. The CDR3 DNA reads as TGTGCCAGCAGCCAAGATGAGACTCCGGCCTACAATGAGCAGTTCTTC. Amino acid sequence: CASSQDETPAYNEQFF. This chain connects TRBV4-2 to TRBJ2-1; no firm D call. Trimming cost V 0 bases and J 2 bases, with 11 bases left between them. CDR1 LGHNA and CDR2 YNFKEQ come from the germline V gene. The length of the CDR3 is 16 residues.

This chain joins TRBV28 and TRBJ1-4; tentatively, D is TRBD1 (5 bases). Germline assignment: CDR1 MDHEN and CDR2 SYDVKM. Trimming took off 6 bases at V and 4 bases at J, with 12 bases between the two ends. This CDR3 spans 14 amino acids. The CDR3 sequence is CASRQSGGNEKLFF. CDR3 coding DNA: TGTGCCAGCAGGCAGAGTGGGGGTAATGAAAAACTGTTTTTT. Drawing the rest from reference TRBV28 and TRBJ1-4, the complete variable domain is DVKVTQSSRYLVKRTGEKVFLECVQDMDHENMFWYRQDPGLGLRLIYFSYDVKMKEKGDIPEGYSVSREKKERFSLILESASTNQTSMYLCASRQSGGNEKLFFGSGTQLSVL.

V gene TRBV20-1 combines with J gene TRBJ2-3; D uncertain. The CDR3 consists of 14 residues. Germline V gene data show CDR1 as DFQATT and CDR2 as SNEGSKA (reference sequence). V was clipped by 3 bases and J by 2 bases, with 12 bases between them. The CDR3 region has the DNA TGCAGTGCTAGTATAGGCCTAAACACAGATACGCAGTATTTT. This codes for CSASIGLNTDTQYF.

This clonotype was counted ten times or more. The rearrangement links TRBV25-1 to TRBJ2-2; 8 bases line up with TRBD1. V lost 5 bases and J lost 8; bases outside the gene matches: 10. This CDR3 has 15 residues. Per germline, CDR1 MGHDK and CDR2 SYGVNS. As DNA, the CDR3 is TGTGCCAGCAGTCCTCCCAGGGGGCCTGGGGGGGAGCTGTTTTTT. Translation: CASSPPRGPGGELFF. The full variable domain, with the rest looked up from reference TRBV25-1 and TRBJ2-2, is EADIYQTPRYLVIGTGKKITLECSQTMGHDKMYWYQQDPGMELHLIHYSYGVNSTEKGDLSSESTVSRIRTEHFPLTLESARPSHTSQYLCASSPPRGPGGELFFGEGSRLTVL.

The chain combines TRBV20-1 with TRBJ2-1; a possible D gene is TRBD2 (5 bases). The CDR3 is made up of 18 amino acids. In germline, CDR1 is DFQATT, CDR2 SNEGSKA (reference sequence). V shed 0 bases and J shed 0 bases, with 18 bases lying between them. The CDR3 is CSARDPILVSNSYNEQFF. Here the CDR3 DNA reads TGCAGTGCTAGAGATCCCATACTAGTCTCCAACTCCTACAATGAGCAGTTCTTC.

The chain joins TRBV12-3 or TRBV12-4 to TRBJ1-5, with TRBD1 identical over 10 bases. The CDR3 runs 15 residues. V dropped 6 bases and J dropped 3; count of bases not matched to a gene: 5. For the CDR3, the DNA is TGTGCCAGCAGCAGGGACAGGGGAATCAATCAGCCCCAGCATTTT. It is translated as CASSRDRGINQPQHF.

This clonotype occurred once. V gene TRBV11-2 combines with J gene TRBJ2-5; TRBD2 is a possible D gene (6 bases). V lost 5 bases and J 1 base, leaving 17 bases between the germline ends. Germline lookup yields CDR1 SGHAT and CDR2 FQNNGV. This CDR3 region has 16 residues. CDR3: CASSPGLRGAQETQYF. The CDR3 region has the DNA TGTGCCAGCAGCCCGGGCCTTCGCGGGGCCCAAGAGACCCAGTACTTC.

This clonotype came up many times. The rearrangement links TRBV29-1 to TRBJ2-1; D is ambiguous. V gave up 4 bases and J gave up 8 bases, with 12 bases separating them. In germline, CDR1 is SQVTM, CDR2 ANQGSEA. The CDR3 extends over 12 amino acids. CDR3 sequence reads: CSVVRASYEQFF. CDR3 in DNA: TGCAGCGTTGTTAGGGCCTCGTATGAGCAGTTCTTC.

This clonotype has at least ten counts. The V and J genes are TRBV12-3 or TRBV12-4 and TRBJ2-7; no clear D gene. Between the trimmed V and J ends, which lost 3 bases and 3 bases, there was a span of 6 bases. The CDR3 is 12 amino acids. CDR3 DNA: TGTGCCAGCAGTTTGATAGTCTACGAGCAGTACTTC. This gives the protein CASSLIVYEQYF.